The text below deals with one T cell receptor (beta chain). The antigen is undetermined. Germline V gene data show CDR1 as LGHNA and CDR2 as YNFKEQ. The V and J ends lost 6 bases and 6 bases respectively, with 14 bases between them. The CDR3 is made up of 14 amino acids. There were no participants with HIV treated outside the United States. The data were taken from a study of long-term antiretroviral therapy in people with HIV. General observations from the study: The study found narrower CDR3 length ranges in HIV repertoires than in controls. Collection of the blood took place between the mid-2000s and the late 2010s. The ART regimens in use then may have been less effective than current ones. Although diversity increased after ART, it remained lower than in transplant donor controls.

With survey level as its setting, the immunoSEQ assay was v3.0. Method: immunoSEQ multiplex PCR; TCRdb's copy keeps in-frame clones and lacks some. The table includes 15,000 to 20,000 clones, under 85% detected once. The chain couples TRBV4-2 to TRBJ1-4, with D possibly being TRBD1 (5 bases). The sample consisted of unsorted PBMCs, taken 2.3 years after starting antiretroviral therapy. The origin of this receptor is a woman between 40 and 55 years old with HIV. CDR3 sequence (DNA): TGTGCCAGCAGTGCGGTAGAAGGGGATGAAAAACTGTTTTTT. Its protein is CASSAVEGDEKLFF.